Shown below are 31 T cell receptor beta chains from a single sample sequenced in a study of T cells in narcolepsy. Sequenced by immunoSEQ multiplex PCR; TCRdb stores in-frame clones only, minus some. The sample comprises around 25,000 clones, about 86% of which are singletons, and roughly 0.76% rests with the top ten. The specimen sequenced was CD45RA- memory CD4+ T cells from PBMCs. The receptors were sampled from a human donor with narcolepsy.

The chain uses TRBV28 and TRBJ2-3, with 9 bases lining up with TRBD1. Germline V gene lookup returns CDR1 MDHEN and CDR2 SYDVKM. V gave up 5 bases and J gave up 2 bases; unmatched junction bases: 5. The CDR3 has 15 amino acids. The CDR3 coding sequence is TGTGCCAGCAGTCCGGACAGGGGAATCACAGATACGCAGTATTTT. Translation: CASSPDRGITDTQYF.

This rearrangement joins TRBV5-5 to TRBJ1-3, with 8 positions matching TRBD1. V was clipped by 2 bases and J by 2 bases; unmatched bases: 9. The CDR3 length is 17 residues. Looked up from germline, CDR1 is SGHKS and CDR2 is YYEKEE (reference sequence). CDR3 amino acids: CASSFTRTGLTGNTIYF. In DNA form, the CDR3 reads TGTGCCAGCAGCTTTACACGGACAGGGCTCACTGGAAACACCATATATTTT.

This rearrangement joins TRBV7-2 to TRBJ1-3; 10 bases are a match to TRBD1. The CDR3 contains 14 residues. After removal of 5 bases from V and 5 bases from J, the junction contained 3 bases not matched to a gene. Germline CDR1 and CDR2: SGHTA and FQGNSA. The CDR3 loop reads CASSPGQGRNTIYF. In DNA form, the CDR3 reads TGTGCCAGCAGCCCGGGACAGGGGAGAAACACCATATATTTT.

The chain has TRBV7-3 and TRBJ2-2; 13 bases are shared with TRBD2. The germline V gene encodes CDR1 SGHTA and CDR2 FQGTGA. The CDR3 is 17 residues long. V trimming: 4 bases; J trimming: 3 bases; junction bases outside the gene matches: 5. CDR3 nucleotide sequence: TGTGCCAGCAGCTATACCGGGACTAGCGGGGACACCGGGGAGCTGTTTTTT. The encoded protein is CASSYTGTSGDTGELFF.

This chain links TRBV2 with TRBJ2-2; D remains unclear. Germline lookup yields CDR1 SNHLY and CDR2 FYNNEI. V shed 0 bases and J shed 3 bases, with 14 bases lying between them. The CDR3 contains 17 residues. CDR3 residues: CASSEAPLPYYTGELFF. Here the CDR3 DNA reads TGTGCCAGCAGTGAAGCACCACTACCCTATTACACCGGGGAGCTGTTTTTT.

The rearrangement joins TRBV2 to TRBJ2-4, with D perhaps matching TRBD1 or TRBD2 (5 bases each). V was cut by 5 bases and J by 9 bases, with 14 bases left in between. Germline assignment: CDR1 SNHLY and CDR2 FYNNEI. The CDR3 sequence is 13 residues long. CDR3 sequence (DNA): TGTGCCAGCAGTCGGGAAACTAGGGGCATTCAGTACTTC. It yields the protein CASSRETRGIQYF.

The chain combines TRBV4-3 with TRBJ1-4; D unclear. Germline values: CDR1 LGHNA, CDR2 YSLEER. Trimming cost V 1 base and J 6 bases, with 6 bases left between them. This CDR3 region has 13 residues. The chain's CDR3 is CASSQVWDEKLFF. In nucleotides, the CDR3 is TGCGCCAGCAGCCAAGTCTGGGATGAAAAACTGTTTTTT.

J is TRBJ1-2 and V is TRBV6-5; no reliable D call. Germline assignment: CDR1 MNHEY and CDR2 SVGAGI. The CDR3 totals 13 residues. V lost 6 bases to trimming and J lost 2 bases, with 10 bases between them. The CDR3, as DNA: TGTGCCAGCAGAGCCGACGGAAACTATGGCTACACCTTC. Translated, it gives CASRADGNYGYTF.

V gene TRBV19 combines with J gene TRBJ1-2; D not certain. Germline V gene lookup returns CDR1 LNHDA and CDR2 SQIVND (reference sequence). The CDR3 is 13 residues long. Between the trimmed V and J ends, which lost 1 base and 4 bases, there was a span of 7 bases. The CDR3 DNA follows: TGTGCCAGTAGTATAGGTCGGACCTATGGCTACACCTTC. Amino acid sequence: CASSIGRTYGYTF.

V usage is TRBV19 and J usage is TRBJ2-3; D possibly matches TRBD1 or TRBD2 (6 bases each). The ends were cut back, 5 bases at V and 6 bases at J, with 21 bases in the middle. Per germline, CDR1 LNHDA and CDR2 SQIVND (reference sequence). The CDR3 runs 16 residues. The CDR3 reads CASSSRPQLGGDTQYF. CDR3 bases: TGTGCCAGTAGTTCCCGGCCCCAATTAGGGGGGGATACGCAGTATTTT.

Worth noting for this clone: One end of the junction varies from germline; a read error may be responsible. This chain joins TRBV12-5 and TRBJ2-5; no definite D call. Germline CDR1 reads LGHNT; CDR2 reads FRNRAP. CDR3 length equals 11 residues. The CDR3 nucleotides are TGTGCTAGTGGATTGGACGAGACCCAGTACTTC. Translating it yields CASGLDETQYF.

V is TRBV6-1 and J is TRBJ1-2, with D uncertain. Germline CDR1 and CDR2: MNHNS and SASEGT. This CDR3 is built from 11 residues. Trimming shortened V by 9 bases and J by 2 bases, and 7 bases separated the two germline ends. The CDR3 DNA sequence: TGTGCCAGTGTGGAGAACTATGGCTACACCTTC. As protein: CASVENYGYTF.

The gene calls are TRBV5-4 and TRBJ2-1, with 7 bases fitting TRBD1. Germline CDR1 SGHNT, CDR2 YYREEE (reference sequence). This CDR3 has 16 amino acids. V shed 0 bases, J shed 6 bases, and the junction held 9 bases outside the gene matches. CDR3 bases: TGTGCCAGCAGCTTGGCAGGGCCAGGGGGTTTCAATGAGCAGTTCTTC. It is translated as CASSLAGPGGFNEQFF.

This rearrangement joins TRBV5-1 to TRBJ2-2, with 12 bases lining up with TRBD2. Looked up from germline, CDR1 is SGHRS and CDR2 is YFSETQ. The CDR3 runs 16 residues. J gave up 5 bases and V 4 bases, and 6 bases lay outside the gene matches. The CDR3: CASSQLGTSGTGELFF. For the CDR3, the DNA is TGCGCCAGCAGCCAGCTCGGGACTAGCGGGACCGGGGAGCTGTTTTTT.

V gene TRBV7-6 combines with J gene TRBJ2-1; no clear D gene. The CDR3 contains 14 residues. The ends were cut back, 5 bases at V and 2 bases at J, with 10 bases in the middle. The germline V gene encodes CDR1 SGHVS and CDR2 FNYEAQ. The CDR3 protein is CASSTSGPYNEQFF. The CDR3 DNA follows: TGTGCCAGCAGCACCTCGGGTCCCTACAATGAGCAGTTCTTC.

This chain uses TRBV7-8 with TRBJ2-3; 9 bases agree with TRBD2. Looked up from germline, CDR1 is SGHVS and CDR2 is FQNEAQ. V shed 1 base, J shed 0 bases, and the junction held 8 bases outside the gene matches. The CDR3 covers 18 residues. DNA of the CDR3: TGTGCCAGCAGCTTAGGCCCTAGCGGGGCCCAAAGCACAGATACGCAGTATTTT. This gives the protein CASSLGPSGAQSTDTQYF.

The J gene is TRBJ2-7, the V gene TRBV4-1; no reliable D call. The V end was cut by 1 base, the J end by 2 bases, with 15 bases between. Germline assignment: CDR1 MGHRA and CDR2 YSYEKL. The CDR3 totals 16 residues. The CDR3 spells CASSQVGGVLTYEQYF. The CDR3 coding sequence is TGCGCCAGCAGCCAAGTTGGTGGGGTTTTGACCTACGAGCAGTACTTC.

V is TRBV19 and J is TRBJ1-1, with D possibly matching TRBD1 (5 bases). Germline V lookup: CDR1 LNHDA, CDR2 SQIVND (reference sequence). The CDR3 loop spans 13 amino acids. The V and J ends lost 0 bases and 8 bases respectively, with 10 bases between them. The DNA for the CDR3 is TGTGCCAGTAGTATAGAGGGGGTCGGAGAAGCTTTCTTT. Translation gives CASSIEGVGEAFF.

CDR3 residues: CASRAAINNQPQHF. In DNA form, the CDR3 reads TGTGCCAGTCGCGCGGCCATTAACAATCAGCCCCAGCATTTT. J is TRBJ1-5 and V is TRBV2; no clear D gene. Trimming cost V 9 bases and J 3 bases, with 15 bases left between them. This CDR3 contains 14 residues. Germline CDR1 is SNHLY and CDR2 is FYNNEI.

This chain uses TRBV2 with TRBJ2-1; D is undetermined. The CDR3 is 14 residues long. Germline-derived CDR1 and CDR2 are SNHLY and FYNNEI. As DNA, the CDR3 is TGTGCATCATCCCTCGGATCGTTATACAATGAGCAGTTCTTC. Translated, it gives CASSLGSLYNEQFF.

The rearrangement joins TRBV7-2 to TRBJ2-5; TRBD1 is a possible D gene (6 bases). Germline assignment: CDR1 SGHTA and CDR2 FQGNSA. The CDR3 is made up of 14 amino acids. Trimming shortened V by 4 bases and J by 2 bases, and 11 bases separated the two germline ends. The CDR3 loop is CASSWSRGQETQYF. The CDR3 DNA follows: TGTGCCAGCAGCTGGTCCAGGGGACAAGAGACCCAGTACTTC.

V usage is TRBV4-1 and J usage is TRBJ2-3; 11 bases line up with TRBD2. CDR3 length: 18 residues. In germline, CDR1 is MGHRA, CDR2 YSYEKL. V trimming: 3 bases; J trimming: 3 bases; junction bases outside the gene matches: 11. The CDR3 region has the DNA TGCGCCAGCAGCCACCCCGGGCTAGCGGGGGGTCAGACAGATACGCAGTATTTT. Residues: CASSHPGLAGGQTDTQYF.

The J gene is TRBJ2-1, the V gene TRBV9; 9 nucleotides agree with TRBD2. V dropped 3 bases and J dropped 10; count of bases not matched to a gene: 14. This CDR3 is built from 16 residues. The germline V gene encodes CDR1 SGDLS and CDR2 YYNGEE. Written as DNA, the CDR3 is TGTGCCAGCAGCGCCGGGACTAGCTTCCTCGGGGGCGAGCAGTTCTTC. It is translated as CASSAGTSFLGGEQFF.

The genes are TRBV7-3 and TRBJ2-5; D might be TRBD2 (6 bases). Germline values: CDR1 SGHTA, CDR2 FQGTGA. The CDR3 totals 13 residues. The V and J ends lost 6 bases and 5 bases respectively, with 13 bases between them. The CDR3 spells CASSRREGETQYF. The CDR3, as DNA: TGTGCCAGCAGTCGGAGGGAAGGGGAGACCCAGTACTTC.

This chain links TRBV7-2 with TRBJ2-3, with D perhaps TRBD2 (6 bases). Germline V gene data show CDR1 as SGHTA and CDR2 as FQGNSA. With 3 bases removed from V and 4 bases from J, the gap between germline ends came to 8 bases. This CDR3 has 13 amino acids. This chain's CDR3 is CASSFTGADTQYF. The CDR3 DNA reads TGTGCCAGCAGCTTTACGGGGGCAGATACGCAGTATTTT.

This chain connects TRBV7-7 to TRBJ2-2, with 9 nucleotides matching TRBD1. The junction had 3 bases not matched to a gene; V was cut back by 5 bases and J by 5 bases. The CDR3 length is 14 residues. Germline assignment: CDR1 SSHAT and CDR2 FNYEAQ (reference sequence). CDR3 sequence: CASSRTGVTGELFF. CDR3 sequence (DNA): TGTGCCAGCAGCCGGACAGGGGTGACCGGGGAGCTGTTTTTT.

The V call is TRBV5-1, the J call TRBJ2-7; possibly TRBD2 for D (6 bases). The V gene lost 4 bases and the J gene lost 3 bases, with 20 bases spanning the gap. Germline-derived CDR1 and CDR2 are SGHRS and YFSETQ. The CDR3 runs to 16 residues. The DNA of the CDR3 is TGCGCCAGCAGCGGTGGGAGGCAGGGTTGGGGCTACGAGCAGTACTTC. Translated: CASSGGRQGWGYEQYF.

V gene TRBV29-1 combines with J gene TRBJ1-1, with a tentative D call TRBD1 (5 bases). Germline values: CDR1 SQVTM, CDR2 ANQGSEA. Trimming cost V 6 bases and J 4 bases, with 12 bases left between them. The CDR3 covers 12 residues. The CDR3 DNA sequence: TGCAGCGTGAGTACGGGGCTCACTGAAGCTTTCTTT. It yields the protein CSVSTGLTEAFF.

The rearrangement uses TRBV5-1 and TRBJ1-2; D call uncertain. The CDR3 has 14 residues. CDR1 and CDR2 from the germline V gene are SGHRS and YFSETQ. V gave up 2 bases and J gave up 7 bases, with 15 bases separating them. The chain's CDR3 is CASSLETGRTGYTF. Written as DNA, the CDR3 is TGCGCCAGCAGCTTAGAGACCGGGAGAACTGGCTACACCTTC. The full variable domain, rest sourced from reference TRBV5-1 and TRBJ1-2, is KAGVTQTPRYLIKTRGQQVTLSCSPISGHRSVSWYQQTPGQGLQFLFEYFSETQRNKGNFPGRFSGRQFSNSRSEMNVSTLELGDSALYLCASSLETGRTGYTFGSGTRLTVV.

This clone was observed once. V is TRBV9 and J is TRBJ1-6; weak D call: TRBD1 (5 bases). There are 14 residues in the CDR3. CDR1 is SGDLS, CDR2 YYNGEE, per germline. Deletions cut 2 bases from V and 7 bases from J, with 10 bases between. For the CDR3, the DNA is TGTGCCAGCAGCGTCCGGGACGGCAATTCACCCCTCCACTTT. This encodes CASSVRDGNSPLHF. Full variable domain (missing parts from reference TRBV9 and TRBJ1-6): DSGVTQTPKHLITATGQRVTLRCSPRSGDLSVYWYQQSLDQGLQFLIQYYNGEERAKGNILERFSAQQFPDLHSELNLSSLELGDSALYFCASSVRDGNSPLHFGNGTRLTVT.

This CDR3 reads CASSRSGDSGANVLTF. CDR3 bases: TGTGCCAGCAGCCGAAGTGGGGACTCTGGGGCCAACGTCCTGACTTTC. The rearrangement joins TRBV4-2 to TRBJ2-6; D unclear. The germline gives CDR1 LGHNA, CDR2 YNFKEQ. The V end lost 4 bases, the J end lost 0 bases, and 10 bases lay between the germline ends. CDR3 length equals 16 residues.